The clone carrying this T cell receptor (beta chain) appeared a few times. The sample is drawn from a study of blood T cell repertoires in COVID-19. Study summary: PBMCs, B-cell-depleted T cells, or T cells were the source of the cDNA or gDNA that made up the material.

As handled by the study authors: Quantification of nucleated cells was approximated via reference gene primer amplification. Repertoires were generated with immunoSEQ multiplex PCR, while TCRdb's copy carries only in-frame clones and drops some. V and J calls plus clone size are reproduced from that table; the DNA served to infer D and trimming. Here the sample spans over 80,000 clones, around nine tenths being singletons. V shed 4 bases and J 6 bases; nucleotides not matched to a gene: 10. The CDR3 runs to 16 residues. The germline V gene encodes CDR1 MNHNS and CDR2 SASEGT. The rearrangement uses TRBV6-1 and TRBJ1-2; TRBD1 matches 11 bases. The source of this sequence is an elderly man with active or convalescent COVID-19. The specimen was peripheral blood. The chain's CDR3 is CASSALWTGGADGYTF. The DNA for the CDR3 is TGTGCCAGCAGTGCCCTCTGGACAGGGGGCGCCGATGGCTACACCTTC.